These 24 T cell receptor beta chains originate from one sample sequenced in a study of shared clonotypes between healthy human individuals. Assay: immunoSEQ multiplex PCR; the TCRdb copy retains only in-frame clones and omits some. The table includes about 960,000 clones, 76% detected once. Sequenced input: memory CD4+ T cells sorted from blood. Sample subset: CD45RA-negative fraction. The receptor source for this set is a young man in good health.

CDR3 sequence: CASSGDLRTGELFF. In DNA form, the CDR3 reads TGTGCCAGCAGCGGGGACTTGAGGACCGGGGAGCTGTTTTTT. This chain joins TRBV9 and TRBJ2-2, with D possibly being TRBD2 (6 bases). The germline gives CDR1 SGDLS, CDR2 YYNGEE. With 3 bases removed from V and 5 bases from J, the gap between germline ends came to 11 bases. CDR3 length: 14 amino acids. Variable domain in full (rest from reference TRBV9 and TRBJ2-2): DSGVTQTPKHLITATGQRVTLRCSPRSGDLSVYWYQQSLDQGLQFLIQYYNGEERAKGNILERFSAQQFPDLHSELNLSSLELGDSALYFCASSGDLRTGELFFGEGSRLTVL.

The table lists this clone with a few counts. The chain uses TRBV11-2 and TRBJ2-3; no reliable D call. The germline gives CDR1 SGHAT, CDR2 FQNNGV. Between the trimmed V and J ends, which lost 0 bases and 3 bases, there was a span of 10 bases. CDR3 length: 15 amino acids. For the CDR3, the DNA is TGTGCCAGCAGCTTAGATTCTGTCCGGACAGATACGCAGTATTTT. Protein product: CASSLDSVRTDTQYF.

V is TRBV28 and J is TRBJ1-2; TRBD1 aligns across 7 bases. Germline V gene lookup returns CDR1 MDHEN and CDR2 SYDVKM. Losses at the gene ends were 5 bases for V and 11 bases for J; bases not matched to a gene: 8. The CDR3 has 12 residues. The CDR3 DNA follows: TGTGCCAGCAGTGAATCGTTGGGACAGTACACCTTC. Its protein product is CASSESLGQYTF.

This clone was picked up one time. The chain links TRBV5-1 to TRBJ1-2, with a tentative D call TRBD1 (6 bases). The CDR3 has 11 residues. V was clipped by 8 bases and J by 2 bases, with 7 bases between them. Germline V gene sequence: CDR1 SGHRS, CDR2 YFSETQ. The CDR3 region is CASTGNYGYTF. The CDR3 nucleotides are TGCGCCAGTACAGGGAACTATGGCTACACCTTC.

The rearrangement joins TRBV18 to TRBJ1-1; the D gene is possibly TRBD1 (5 bases). There are 12 residues in the CDR3. Per the germline V gene, CDR1 is KGHSH and CDR2 is LQKENI. Trimming left V 5 bases short and J 6 bases short, with 10 bases between. The CDR3 DNA reads as TGTGCCAGCTCAGAAACGGGGGCTGAAGCTTTCTTT. It translates to CASSETGAEAFF.

This clone showed up many times. The chain joins TRBV6-4 to TRBJ1-4; D is unresolved. Germline V gene lookup returns CDR1 MRHNA and CDR2 SNTAGT. The V end lost 4 bases, the J end lost 2 bases, and 11 bases lay between the germline ends. CDR3 length: 15 amino acids. CDR3 protein: CASSAQHGTNEKLFF. CDR3 nucleotides: TGTGCCAGCAGTGCACAGCACGGGACTAATGAAAAACTGTTTTTT.

This sequence joins TRBV2 and TRBJ1-2, with D tentatively TRBD1 (6 bases). Germline V CDR1 and CDR2: SNHLY, FYNNEI. V shed 5 bases and J shed 7 bases, with 8 bases lying between them. CDR3 length: 11 residues. The CDR3 reads CASSTGFGYTF. The CDR3 nucleotides are TGTGCCAGCAGTACAGGGTTTGGCTACACCTTC.

This chain joins TRBV29-1 and TRBJ2-3, with D perhaps TRBD1 (5 bases). V lost 5 bases and J 6 bases, leaving 21 bases between the germline ends. The CDR3 is 15 amino acids. In germline, CDR1 is SQVTM, CDR2 ANQGSEA. As DNA, the CDR3 is TGCAGCGTTTCCTTACTACAGGATTGGGCGGATACGCAGTATTTT. Its translation: CSVSLLQDWADTQYF.

V and J are TRBV30 and TRBJ1-5; D is unclear. Germline V CDR1 and CDR2: GTSNPN, SVGIG (reference sequence). V lost 2 bases and J 5 bases, leaving 13 bases between the germline ends. The CDR3 sequence is 14 residues long. The CDR3 region is CAWSSKGFDQPQHF. The CDR3 region has the DNA TGTGCCTGGAGTAGTAAGGGTTTCGATCAGCCCCAGCATTTT. Supplemented by reference TRBV30 and TRBJ1-5, the full variable domain reads SQTIHQWPATLVQPVGSPLSLECTVEGTSNPNLYWYRQAAGRGLQLLFYSVGIGQISSEVPQNLSASRPQDRQFILSSKKLLLSDSGFYLCAWSSKGFDQPQHFGDGTRLSIL.

V gene TRBV2 combines with J gene TRBJ2-7, with 8 bases matching TRBD2. V gave up 1 base and J gave up 6 bases; unmatched junction bases: 5. Per the germline V gene, CDR1 is SNHLY and CDR2 is FYNNEI. The CDR3 has 14 residues. This chain's CDR3 is CASSEGTSLGEQYF. The CDR3 DNA reads as TGTGCCAGCAGTGAAGGGACTAGCCTGGGCGAGCAGTACTTC.

V usage is TRBV7-2 and J usage is TRBJ1-1; possible D gene TRBD1, 5 bases. The CDR3 loop spans 16 amino acids. With 0 bases removed from V and 0 bases from J, the gap between germline ends came to 11 bases. Germline V lookup: CDR1 SGHTA, CDR2 FQGNSA. In nucleotides, the CDR3 is TGTGCCAGCAGCTTAGCAGGGGCACTGGTGAACACTGAAGCTTTCTTT. Translation: CASSLAGALVNTEAFF.

In its sample, this clone was seen once. V usage is TRBV11-2 and J usage is TRBJ1-1; D call uncertain. The CDR3 runs to 14 residues. The V gene's germline CDR1 is SGHAT and CDR2 FQNNGV. The V end lost 5 bases, the J end lost 6 bases, and 16 bases lay between the germline ends. The CDR3 here is CASSQRAAGAEAFF. Written as DNA, the CDR3 is TGTGCCAGCAGCCAAAGGGCCGCCGGCGCTGAAGCTTTCTTT.

This clone was picked up a small number of times. The chain couples TRBV29-1 to TRBJ1-5, with D hard to call. Germline values: CDR1 SQVTM, CDR2 ANQGSEA. The CDR3 is 13 residues long. The V end was cut by 6 bases, the J end by 3 bases, with 12 bases between. The CDR3 sequence is CSVLSGTNQPQHF. The CDR3 DNA follows: TGCAGCGTGTTGTCAGGTACCAATCAGCCCCAGCATTTT.

V is TRBV2 and J is TRBJ2-1; 7 bases map to TRBD2. Unmatched junction bases numbered 5, after V lost 3 bases and J lost 9 bases. The CDR3 totals 13 residues. Germline V gene lookup returns CDR1 SNHLY and CDR2 FYNNEI. The DNA of the CDR3 is TGTGCCAGCAGTGACAGACTAGCTTTTGAGCAGTTCTTC. Protein product: CASSDRLAFEQFF.

The gene calls are TRBV6-5 and TRBJ2-7; TRBD1 or TRBD2 may be the D gene (5 bases each). Trimming left V 5 bases short and J 2 bases short, with 16 bases between. The germline V gene has CDR1 MNHEY and CDR2 SVGAGI. CDR3 size: 15 residues. The CDR3 loop reads CASSRGTPTAYEQYF. The DNA for the CDR3 is TGTGCCAGCAGTAGAGGGACCCCAACTGCCTACGAGCAGTACTTC.

The J gene is TRBJ2-5, the V gene TRBV5-4; 7 bases align to TRBD2. CDR3 size: 15 residues. With V trimmed by 4 bases and J by 4 bases, 10 bases remained unmatched. The germline V gene encodes CDR1 SGHNT and CDR2 YYREEE (reference sequence). The CDR3 protein is CASSRGLEGGETQYF. The DNA of the CDR3 is TGTGCCAGCAGCAGAGGACTAGAGGGTGGAGAGACCCAGTACTTC.

The J gene is TRBJ2-4, the V gene TRBV14; D unresolved. V dropped 4 bases and J dropped 9 bases, with 13 bases sitting between them. This CDR3 comprises 13 residues. Germline values: CDR1 SGHDN, CDR2 FVKESK. For the CDR3, the DNA is TGTGCCAGCAGCCTGGCTCGTTGGGGCATTCAGTACTTC. It encodes CASSLARWGIQYF.

This clone was observed a single time. The chain employs TRBV18 and TRBJ2-7; no firm D call. The germline V and J ends were trimmed by 1 base and 2 bases, with 9 bases remaining between them. The CDR3 consists of 14 residues. The germline CDR1 and CDR2 sequences are KGHSH and LQKENI. The DNA of the CDR3 is TGTGCCAGCTCACCACGGGCCTCAACCTACGAGCAGTACTTC. Amino acids: CASSPRASTYEQYF. Filled out from reference TRBV18 and TRBJ2-7, the complete variable domain reads NAGVMQNPRHLVRRRGQEARLRCSPMKGHSHVYWYRQLPEEGLKFMVYLQKENIIDESGMPKERFSAEFPKEGPSILRIQQVVRGDSAAYFCASSPRASTYEQYFGPGTRLTVT.

The chain links TRBV28 to TRBJ2-1; D gene uncertain. This CDR3 region has 13 residues. Germline values: CDR1 MDHEN, CDR2 SYDVKM. The V end was cut by 9 bases, the J end by 0 bases, with 9 bases between. CDR3 nucleotides: TGTGCCAGTTTAGAGAGCTCCTACAATGAGCAGTTCTTC. Protein: CASLESSYNEQFF.

This clone appeared a single time. V gene TRBV6-5 combines with J gene TRBJ1-2; 7 nucleotides align to TRBD1. Germline trimming cut 5 bases from V and 4 bases from J; bases unmatched to any gene: 10. The CDR3 runs to 15 residues. Per germline, CDR1 MNHEY and CDR2 SVGAGI. The CDR3 bases are TGTGCCAGCAGTCGAGTGACGACAGGGACCTATGGCTACACCTTC. It specifies CASSRVTTGTYGYTF.

V is TRBV6-1 and J is TRBJ1-5; D possibly corresponds to TRBD1 (6 bases). The CDR3 length is 15 residues. CDR1 and CDR2 from the germline V gene are MNHNS and SASEGT. The V end lost 5 bases, the J end lost 0 bases, and 11 bases lay between the germline ends. This CDR3 reads CASSWTEHSNQPQHF. CDR3 DNA: TGTGCCAGCAGTTGGACAGAACATAGCAATCAGCCCCAGCATTTT.

V is TRBV4-1 and J is TRBJ1-3; 8 bases fit TRBD1. The CDR3 extends over 17 amino acids. Trimming removed 0 bases from V and 2 bases from J; junction bases left unmatched: 6. Germline-derived CDR1 and CDR2 are MGHRA and YSYEKL. CDR3 sequence (DNA): TGCGCCAGCAGCCAAGATCATGGCAGGGGGCCTGGAAACACCATATATTTT. This codes for CASSQDHGRGPGNTIYF.

The chain employs TRBV19 and TRBJ2-3; the D call may be TRBD1 or TRBD2 (6 bases each). Germline V gene data show CDR1 as LNHDA and CDR2 as SQIVND (reference sequence). This CDR3 is 15 amino acids long. V shed 6 bases and J shed 5 bases, with 18 bases lying between them. CDR3 sequence reads: CASRTQGGLGDTQYF. The CDR3 nucleotides are TGTGCCAGTAGAACCCAAGGGGGGTTAGGAGATACGCAGTATTTT.

The table lists this clone with a count of one. CDR3 in amino acids: CACQGRSSYNSPLHF. For the CDR3, the DNA is TGTGCCTGCCAAGGCCGAAGCTCCTATAATTCACCCCTCCACTTT. This chain connects TRBV30 to TRBJ1-6; the D is unclear. The V gene lost 6 bases and the J gene lost 0 bases, with 12 bases spanning the gap. Germline CDR1 reads GTSNPN; CDR2 reads SVGIG (reference sequence). The CDR3 runs to 15 residues.